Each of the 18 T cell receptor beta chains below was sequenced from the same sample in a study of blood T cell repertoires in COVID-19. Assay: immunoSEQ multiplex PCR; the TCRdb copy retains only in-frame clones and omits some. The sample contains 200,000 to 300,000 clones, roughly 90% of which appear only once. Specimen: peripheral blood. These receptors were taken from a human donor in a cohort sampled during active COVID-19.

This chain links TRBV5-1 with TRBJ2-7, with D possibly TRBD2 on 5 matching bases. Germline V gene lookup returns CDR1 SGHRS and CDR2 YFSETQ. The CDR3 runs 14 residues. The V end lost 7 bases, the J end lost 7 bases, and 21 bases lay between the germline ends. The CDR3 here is CASSNREREWEQYF. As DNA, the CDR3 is TGCGCCAGCTCTAATAGGGAAAGGGAGTGGGAGCAGTACTTC.

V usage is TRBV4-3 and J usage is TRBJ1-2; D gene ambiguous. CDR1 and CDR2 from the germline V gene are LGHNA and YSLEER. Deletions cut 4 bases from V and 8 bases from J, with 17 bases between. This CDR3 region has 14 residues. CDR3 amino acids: CASSPREMEAGYTF. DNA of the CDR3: TGCGCCAGCAGCCCGAGGGAAATGGAGGCGGGCTACACCTTC.

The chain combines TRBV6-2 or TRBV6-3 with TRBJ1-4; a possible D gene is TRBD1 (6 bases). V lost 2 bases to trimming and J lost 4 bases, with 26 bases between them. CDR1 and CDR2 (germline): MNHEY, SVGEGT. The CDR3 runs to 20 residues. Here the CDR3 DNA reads TGTGCCAGCAGTTACCCCACGCACCTCGTTTGGACAGAAGATAATGAAAAACTGTTTTTT. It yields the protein CASSYPTHLVWTEDNEKLFF.

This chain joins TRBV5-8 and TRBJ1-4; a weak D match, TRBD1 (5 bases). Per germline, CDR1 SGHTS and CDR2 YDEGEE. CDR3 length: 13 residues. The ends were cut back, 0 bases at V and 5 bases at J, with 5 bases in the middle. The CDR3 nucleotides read TGTGCCAGCAGCTTGGCAGGGAATGAAAAACTGTTTTTT. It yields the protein CASSLAGNEKLFF.

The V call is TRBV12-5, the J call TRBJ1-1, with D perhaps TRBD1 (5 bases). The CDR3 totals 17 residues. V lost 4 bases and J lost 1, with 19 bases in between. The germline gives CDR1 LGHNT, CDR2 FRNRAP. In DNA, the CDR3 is TGTGCTAGTGGTTCAAATTCGGACGGAAGGGGGAACACTGAAGCTTTCTTT. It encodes CASGSNSDGRGNTEAFF.

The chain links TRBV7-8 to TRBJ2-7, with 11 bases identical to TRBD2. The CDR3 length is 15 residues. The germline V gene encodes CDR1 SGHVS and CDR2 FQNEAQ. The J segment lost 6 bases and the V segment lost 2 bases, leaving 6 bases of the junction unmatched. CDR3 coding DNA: TGTGCCAGCAGCTTAACGGGACTAGCGGAGCTCGAGCAGTACTTC. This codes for CASSLTGLAELEQYF.

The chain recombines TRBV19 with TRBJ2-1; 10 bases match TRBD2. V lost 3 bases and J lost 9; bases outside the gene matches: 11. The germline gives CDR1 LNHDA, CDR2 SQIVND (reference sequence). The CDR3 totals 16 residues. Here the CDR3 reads CASSIVLAGGVTEQFF. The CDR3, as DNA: TGTGCCAGTAGTATCGTCTTAGCGGGAGGTGTTACTGAGCAGTTCTTC.

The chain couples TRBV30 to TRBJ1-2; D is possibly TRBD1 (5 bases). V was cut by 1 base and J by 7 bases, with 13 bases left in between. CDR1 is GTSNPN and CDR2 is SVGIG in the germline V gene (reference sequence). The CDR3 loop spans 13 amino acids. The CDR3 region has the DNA TGTGCCTGGAGTGCGCAGGGAGGAGTTGGCTACACCTTC. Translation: CAWSAQGGVGYTF.

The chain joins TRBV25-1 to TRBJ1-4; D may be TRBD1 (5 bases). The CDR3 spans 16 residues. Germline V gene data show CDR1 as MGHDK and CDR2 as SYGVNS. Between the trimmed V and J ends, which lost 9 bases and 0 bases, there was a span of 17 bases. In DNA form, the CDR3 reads TGTGCCAGTTCGTTCGGGGGGGTATCAACTAATGAAAAACTGTTTTTT. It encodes CASSFGGVSTNEKLFF. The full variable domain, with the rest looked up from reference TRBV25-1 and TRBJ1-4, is EADIYQTPRYLVIGTGKKITLECSQTMGHDKMYWYQQDPGMELHLIHYSYGVNSTEKGDLSSESTVSRIRTEHFPLTLESARPSHTSQYLCASSFGGVSTNEKLFFGSGTQLSVL.

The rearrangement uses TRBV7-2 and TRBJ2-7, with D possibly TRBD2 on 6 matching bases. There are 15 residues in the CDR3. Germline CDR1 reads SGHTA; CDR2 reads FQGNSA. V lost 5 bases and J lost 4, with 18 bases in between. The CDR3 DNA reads TGTGCCAGCAGCCCAAGGGGTGGAGCGGGTTACGAGCAGTACTTC. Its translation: CASSPRGGAGYEQYF.

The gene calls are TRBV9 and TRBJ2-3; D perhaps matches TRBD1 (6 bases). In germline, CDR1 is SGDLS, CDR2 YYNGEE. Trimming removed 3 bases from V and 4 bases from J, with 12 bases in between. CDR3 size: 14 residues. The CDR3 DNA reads TGTGCCAGCAGCGGACGGACAGATCCAGATACGCAGTATTTT. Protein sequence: CASSGRTDPDTQYF.

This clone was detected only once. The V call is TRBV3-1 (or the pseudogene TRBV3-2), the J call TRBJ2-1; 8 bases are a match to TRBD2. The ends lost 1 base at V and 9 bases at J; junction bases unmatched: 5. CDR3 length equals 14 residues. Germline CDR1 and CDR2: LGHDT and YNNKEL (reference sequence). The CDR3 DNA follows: TGTGCCAGCAGCCAAGCGGGGGGGCAGGGTGAGCAGTTCTTC. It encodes CASSQAGGQGEQFF.

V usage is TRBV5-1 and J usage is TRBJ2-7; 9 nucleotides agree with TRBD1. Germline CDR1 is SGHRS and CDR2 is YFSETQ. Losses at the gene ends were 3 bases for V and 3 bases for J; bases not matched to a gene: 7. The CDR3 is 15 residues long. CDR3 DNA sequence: TGCGCCAGCAGCTCCACAGGGGGCTCTTACTACGAGCAGTACTTC. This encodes CASSSTGGSYYEQYF.

The CDR3 reads CASSQDTGESYEQYF. CDR3 nucleotide sequence: TGCGCCAGCAGCCAAGATACAGGGGAATCCTACGAGCAGTACTTC. The chain employs TRBV4-3 and TRBJ2-7, with TRBD1 matching 7 bases. CDR3 size: 15 residues. The V gene's germline CDR1 is LGHNA and CDR2 YSLEER. J gave up 1 base and V 0 bases, and 3 bases lay outside the gene matches.

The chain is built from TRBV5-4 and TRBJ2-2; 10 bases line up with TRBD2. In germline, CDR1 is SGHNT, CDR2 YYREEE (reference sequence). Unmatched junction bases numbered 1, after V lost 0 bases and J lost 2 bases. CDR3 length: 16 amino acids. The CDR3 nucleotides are TGTGCCAGCAGCTTGGCTAGCGGGGGCAACACCGGGGAGCTGTTTTTT. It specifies CASSLASGGNTGELFF.

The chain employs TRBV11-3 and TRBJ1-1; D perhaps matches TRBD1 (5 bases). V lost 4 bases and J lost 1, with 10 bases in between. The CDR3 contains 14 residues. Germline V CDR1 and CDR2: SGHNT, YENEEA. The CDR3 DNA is TGTGCCAGCAGCTACGCAGGGTCGAACACTGAAGCTTTCTTT. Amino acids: CASSYAGSNTEAFF.

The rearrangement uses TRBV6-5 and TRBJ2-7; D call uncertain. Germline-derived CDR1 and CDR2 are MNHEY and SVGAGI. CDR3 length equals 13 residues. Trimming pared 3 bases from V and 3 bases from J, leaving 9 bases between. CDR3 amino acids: CASSYGPDYEQYF. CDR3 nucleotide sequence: TGTGCCAGCAGTTATGGGCCCGACTACGAGCAGTACTTC.

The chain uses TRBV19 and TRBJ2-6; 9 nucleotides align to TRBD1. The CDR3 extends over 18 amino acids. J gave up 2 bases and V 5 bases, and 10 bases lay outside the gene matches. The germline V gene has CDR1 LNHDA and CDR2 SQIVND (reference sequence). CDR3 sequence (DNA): TGTGCCAGTAGTCTCGGGACAGGGTCCTCCCCTGGGGCCAACGTCCTGACTTTC. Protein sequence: CASSLGTGSSPGANVLTF.